The TCR beta chain described here comes from a study of T cells after yellow fever vaccination. The CDR3 runs to 13 residues. V was clipped by 0 bases and J by 6 bases; unmatched bases: 1. From germline, CDR1 is LGHNA and CDR2 YSLEER. This clonotype came up a few times. Using its own MiXCR run on the 5' RACE reads, TCRdb lists one record per CDR3 protein. The table records around 340,000 distinct CDR3 sequences, 7.5% to 9% of them present only once. The rearrangement links TRBV4-3 to TRBJ1-2; 7 bases line up with TRBD1. The origin of this receptor is a man between 18 and 29 years old who received the YFV17D yellow fever vaccine. The material was PBMCs, obtained on the day of the first yellow fever vaccination. The CDR3 spells CASSQDTGDGYTF. The CDR3 DNA is TGCGCCAGCAGCCAAGATACAGGGGATGGCTACACCTTC.